Presented here are 10 T cell receptor beta chains from one specimen sequenced in a study of blood T cell repertoires in COVID-19. Some clones are missing from TCRdb's copy, which holds only in-frame ones; the method was immunoSEQ multiplex PCR. The table has 200,000 to 300,000 clones, about 89% seen once; the top ten hold 1.5% to 2%. The source material was peripheral blood. All receptors come from a woman in her sixties or seventies who had recovered from COVID-19.

V is TRBV5-1 and J is TRBJ1-2; 10 nucleotides agree with TRBD1. The CDR3 loop spans 14 amino acids. From germline, CDR1 is SGHRS and CDR2 YFSETQ. J gave up 8 bases and V 3 bases, and 7 bases lay outside the gene matches. CDR3 bases: TGCGCCAGCAGCTGGGGACAGGGGACGGACGGCTACACCTTC. This sequence encodes CASSWGQGTDGYTF.

This sequence joins TRBV28 and TRBJ1-1; 8 bases line up with TRBD1. The germline gives CDR1 MDHEN, CDR2 SYDVKM. J lost 3 bases, V lost 5 bases, and 5 bases had no gene match. This CDR3 is built from 14 residues. The CDR3 bases are TGTGCCAGCAGTCCACCCAGGGGGCACACTGAAGCTTTCTTT. Its translation: CASSPPRGHTEAFF.

This clone was recorded a few times. The CDR3 is CASSVELLSAEAFF. The CDR3 nucleotides read TGTGCCAGCAGCGTAGAACTCTTGTCCGCTGAAGCTTTCTTT. J is TRBJ1-1 and V is TRBV9; D is undetermined. This CDR3 has 14 amino acids. From germline, CDR1 is SGDLS and CDR2 YYNGEE. V was shortened by 0 bases and J by 6 bases, with 12 bases between the two germline ends.

The V gene is TRBV11-3, the J gene TRBJ2-1, with 8 bases that match TRBD2. The ends lost 5 bases at V and 0 bases at J; junction bases unmatched: 6. The CDR3 consists of 16 residues. Germline V gene sequence: CDR1 SGHNT, CDR2 YENEEA. The CDR3 reads CASSQSGGPSYNEQFF. In DNA, the CDR3 is TGTGCCAGCAGCCAAAGCGGGGGCCCCTCCTACAATGAGCAGTTCTTC.

This clone came up once. The rearrangement uses TRBV28 and TRBJ1-4; D ambiguous. Trimming pared 8 bases from V and 5 bases from J, leaving 12 bases between. Germline V gene data show CDR1 as MDHEN and CDR2 as SYDVKM. This CDR3 is built from 13 residues. Here the CDR3 DNA reads TGTGCCAGCTTGAAGGAGGGAAATGAAAAACTGTTTTTT. Encoded protein: CASLKEGNEKLFF.

The V call is TRBV11-3, the J call TRBJ2-1; 9 nucleotides line up with TRBD2. CDR1 and CDR2 from the germline V gene are SGHNT and YENEEA. The CDR3 sequence is 14 residues long. V gave up 3 bases and J gave up 6 bases; unmatched junction bases: 3. The CDR3 coding sequence is TGTGCCAGCAGCTTGCGGGGGGGCTCCAATGAGCAGTTCTTC. Translation: CASSLRGGSNEQFF.

The chain links TRBV28 to TRBJ2-5; 9 positions agree with TRBD1. The CDR3 has 16 amino acids. Germline-derived CDR1 and CDR2 are MDHEN and SYDVKM. Trimming removed 5 bases from V and 4 bases from J; junction bases left unmatched: 11. The DNA of the CDR3 is TGTGCCAGCAGTGAGACGGGACAGGGTAACTCAGAGACCCAGTACTTC. Translated: CASSETGQGNSETQYF.

This clone has more than one count but fewer than ten. The CDR3 DNA reads as TGTGCCAGCAGTTTACGGGACTCTGGAAACACCATATATTTT. Its protein product is CASSLRDSGNTIYF. This chain connects TRBV27 to TRBJ1-3; no reliable D call. The V and J ends lost 2 bases and 0 bases respectively, with 5 bases between them. The CDR3 has 14 amino acids. Germline assignment: CDR1 MNHEY and CDR2 SMNVEV (reference sequence).

The chain has TRBV18 and TRBJ1-2; no firm D call. CDR1 is KGHSH, CDR2 LQKENI, per germline. V lost 3 bases and J 0 bases, leaving 5 bases between the germline ends. The CDR3 spans 13 residues. The CDR3 loop reads CASSPETNYGYTF. In DNA, the CDR3 is TGTGCCAGCTCACCGGAGACTAACTATGGCTACACCTTC.

V gene TRBV12-3 or TRBV12-4 combines with J gene TRBJ1-2; weak D call: TRBD1 (5 bases). Trimming shortened V by 6 bases and J by 3 bases, and 11 bases separated the two germline ends. The CDR3 loop spans 13 amino acids. DNA for the CDR3: TGTGCCAGCAGCCGGGGGGGAGACTATGGCTACACCTTC. It translates to CASSRGGDYGYTF.